The rows below give T cell receptor beta chains drawn from one sample of a study of blood T cell repertoires in COVID-19. This table comes from immunoSEQ multiplex PCR, and its TCRdb copy is limited to in-frame clones, with some not included. Of over 15,000 clones in the sample, 91% were seen once. Material: peripheral blood. These receptors all stem from a human donor in a cohort sampled during active COVID-19. The CDR3 runs from the conserved cysteine through the conserved F or W. The D gene is left open where the match is weak. Rows give clone size only sometimes, using once, few, many, or a class for an expanded clone.

cdr3_length: 21; j_call: TRBJ2-4; v_call: TRBV24-1; d_call: TRBD2; clone_size: .; cdr3_nt: TGTGCCACCAGCCCGAAACCCCCGGGACTAGCGGAGAGAGATACCAAAAACATTCAGTACTTC; cdr3_aa: CATSPKPPGLAERDTKNIQYF
cdr3_length: 15; j_call: TRBJ1-2; v_call: TRBV18; d_call: TRBD1; clone_size: once; cdr3_nt: TGTGCCAGCTCACCCGCGGGACAGAGTAACTATGGCTACACCTTC; cdr3_aa: CASSPAGQSNYGYTF
cdr3_length: 16; j_call: TRBJ2-3; v_call: TRBV11-2; d_call: TRBD2; clone_size: .; cdr3_nt: TGTGCCAGCAGGATACGGGCGGGGGGCGCAACAGATACGCAGTATTTT; cdr3_aa: CASRIRAGGATDTQYF
cdr3_length: 14; j_call: TRBJ1-5; v_call: TRBV27; d_call: TRBD1; clone_size: few; cdr3_nt: TGTGCCAGCAGTCCCACAGGGGGGGACCAGCCCCAGCATTTT; cdr3_aa: CASSPTGGDQPQHF
cdr3_length: 15; j_call: TRBJ2-3; v_call: TRBV24-1; d_call: .; clone_size: .; cdr3_nt: TGTGCCACCAGCCGTGGTGGGACTAGCACAGATACGCAGTATTTT; cdr3_aa: CATSRGGTSTDTQYF
cdr3_length: 18; j_call: TRBJ1-2; v_call: TRBV7-9; d_call: .; clone_size: once; cdr3_nt: TGTGCCAGCAGCGACATTTCCACCGTGGGCAGTCTTAACTATGGCTACACCTTC; cdr3_aa: CASSDISTVGSLNYGYTF
cdr3_length: 13; j_call: TRBJ2-1; v_call: TRBV30; d_call: TRBD2; clone_size: .; cdr3_nt: TGTGCCTCAAGGAGCGGGGGGTACAATGAGCAGTTCTTC; cdr3_aa: CASRSGGYNEQFF
cdr3_length: 12; j_call: TRBJ1-3; v_call: TRBV30; d_call: .; clone_size: .; cdr3_nt: TGTGCCAGCCACCCAGGCGGAAACACCATATATTTT; cdr3_aa: CASHPGGNTIYF
cdr3_length: 13; j_call: TRBJ1-6; v_call: TRBV6-1; d_call: .; clone_size: few; cdr3_nt: TGTGCCAGCAGTGAAGAGCAATTCTCACCCCTCCACTTT; cdr3_aa: CASSEEQFSPLHF
cdr3_length: 21; j_call: TRBJ2-1; v_call: TRBV24-1; d_call: TRBD2; clone_size: .; cdr3_nt: TGTGCCACCAGTGCCCTCGGGGCCCTACGGCGGGAGTCCCACCTCTACAATGAGCAGTTCTTC; cdr3_aa: CATSALGALRRESHLYNEQFF
cdr3_length: 17; j_call: TRBJ1-2; v_call: TRBV29-1; d_call: TRBD1; clone_size: .; cdr3_nt: TGCAGCGTTGACTCCAAGGGAGAAAACAGGGGGCGATGGGGCTACACCTTC; cdr3_aa: CSVDSKGENRGRWGYTF
cdr3_length: 12; j_call: TRBJ1-2; v_call: TRBV30; d_call: .; clone_size: .; cdr3_nt: TGTGCCTGGAGTACAGGGTATGGCGGCTACACCTTC; cdr3_aa: CAWSTGYGGYTF
cdr3_length: 18; j_call: TRBJ2-2; v_call: TRBV19; d_call: TRBD2; clone_size: once; cdr3_nt: TGTGCCAGTAGTATTGCTAGCGGGAGTTTGGTGAACACCGGGGAGCTGTTTTTT; cdr3_aa: CASSIASGSLVNTGELFF
cdr3_length: 13; j_call: TRBJ2-7; v_call: TRBV30; d_call: .; clone_size: .; cdr3_nt: TGTGCCTGGAGTGTACGGCAGGCTTACGAGCAGTACTTC; cdr3_aa: CAWSVRQAYEQYF
cdr3_length: 13; j_call: TRBJ1-1; v_call: TRBV5-1; d_call: TRBD1; clone_size: .; cdr3_nt: TGCGCCAGCAGTCCTTACAGGGGCTATGAAGCTTTCTTT; cdr3_aa: CASSPYRGYEAFF